Sequencing of this T cell receptor (beta chain) was carried out in a study of blood T cell repertoires in COVID-19. Study-level information: The United States, Italy and Spain supplied acute and convalescent COVID-19 samples. In each case, the material was cDNA or gDNA derived from T cells, B-cell-depleted T cells, or PBMCs.

CDR1 is MNHEY and CDR2 is SMNVEV in the germline V gene (reference sequence). The V end was cut by 5 bases, the J end by 3 bases, with 14 bases between. There are 15 residues in the CDR3. In the authors' methods: Reference gene primers were amplified, and this amplification served to estimate nucleated cell counts. TCRdb's table, derived via immunoSEQ multiplex PCR, lists solely in-frame clones and lacks some. V and J calls and clone size follow that table, whereas D and trimming were derived from the DNA. The sample includes 74,000 or so clones, approximately 88% of them seen just once. The TCR sequence derives from a human donor in a cohort sampled during active COVID-19. The chain is built from TRBV27 and TRBJ2-1; D possibly corresponds to TRBD2 (5 bases). Sequenced sample: peripheral blood. The CDR3 coding sequence is TGTGCCAGCAGTCATGACCCTCGGGACTACAATGAGCAGTTCTTC. Its translation: CASSHDPRDYNEQFF.